This T cell receptor (beta chain) emerged from a study of post-analysis software for immune sequencing data. In the study overall: The disease courses spanned relapsing-remitting, secondary progressive and progressive-relapsing forms of multiple sclerosis. Study observations and caveats: A handful of TRBV segments were significantly more frequent in patients than in controls. TRBV5-6, TRBV5-1 and TRBV20-1 were among these segments. In multiple sclerosis, normalized Chao1 diversity was significantly below that of controls.

CDR1 SGDLS and CDR2 YYNGEE come from the germline V gene. The V gene lost 3 bases and the J gene lost 3 bases, with 7 bases spanning the gap. The CDR3 loop spans 13 amino acids. In the case of this clonotype: What it binds is not known.

Included in the TCR beta cDNA libraries were unique molecular identifiers. The T cell input of 1 to 10 million gave about 470,000 cDNA molecules. TCRdb reprocessed the PCR reads with MiXCR, giving one entry per CDR3 protein. The sample has roughly 600,000 distinct CDR3 sequences; roughly two fifths are singletons. Sequencing used blood. This chain uses TRBV9 with TRBJ1-5; the D is unclear. This sequence originates from a girl aged 10-17 years with multiple sclerosis. The CDR3 sequence: CASSASANQPQHF. The DNA of the CDR3 is TGTGCCAGCAGCGCCAGTGCCAATCAGCCCCAGCATTTT.